This T cell receptor beta chain stems from a study of CD8 T cells in ankylosing spondylitis. Quantitative 5'-RACE with molecular barcodes was used to make the TCR beta libraries. TCRdb reprocessed the 5' RACE reads via MiXCR and lists one record per CDR3 protein. This sample has over 110,000 distinct CDR3 sequences; roughly 8.4% occur once, and the top ten carry more than 7%. In its sample, this clonotype was seen many times. Its target is not known. Study-wide results and limits: Clones linked to the disease showed a CD8+ phenotype. They occurred at relatively low frequencies in peripheral blood.

The TCR was taken from a male donor with ankylosing spondylitis. Sequenced input: synovial fluid, either unsorted or a sorted T cell fraction (not recorded which).

As DNA, the CDR3 is TGTGCCAGCAGCAGCAGGAGGGGGGGCACAGATACGCAGTATTTT. Its protein is CASSSRRGGTDTQYF. This chain joins TRBV28 and TRBJ2-3, with D perhaps being TRBD1 or TRBD2 (6 bases each). CDR1 and CDR2 from the germline V gene are MDHEN and SYDVKM. The V end was cut by 6 bases, the J end by 1 base, with 14 bases between. The CDR3 sequence is 15 residues long.